This entry concerns a single TCR beta chain. The data were obtained in a study of blood T cell repertoires in COVID-19. Whole-study context: Acute and convalescent COVID-19 samples came from the United States, Italy and Spain.

TCRdb keeps only in-frame clones here, not all; method: immunoSEQ multiplex PCR. Of roughly 230,000 clones in the sample, roughly four fifths were seen once. The clonotype originates from a woman between 45 and 65 years old with acute or convalescent COVID-19. The specimen was peripheral blood.

In nucleotides, the CDR3 is TGTGCCAGCAGCCCGGGACAGCGCCTGAGTCGGTACTTC. Protein: CASSPGQRLSRYF. The chain uses TRBV3-1 (or the pseudogene TRBV3-2) and TRBJ2-7; 7 bases are a match to TRBD1. Germline lookup yields CDR1 LGHDT and CDR2 YNNKEL (reference sequence). Trimming at V came to 4 bases and at J to 12 bases, leaving 12 bases not matched to a gene. There are 13 residues in the CDR3.